What follows are 18 T cell receptor beta chains derived from one specimen sequenced in a study of blood T cell repertoires in COVID-19 (dated by TCRdb to about 2020). The method was the immunoSEQ multiplex PCR assay. As stored in TCRdb, this immuneACCESS dataset retains in-frame rearrangements with V and J assigned. A fraction of the clones does not appear; measured against another copy, unresolved V genes explain less than half of the discrepancy, and the remainder lacks a known reason. Within this sample are a few hundred thousand clones, with around 84% of them counted one time only. About 3.2% of the sample lies in the top ten. Sequenced: peripheral blood. Receptors were obtained from a woman aged 18 to 35 with acute or convalescent COVID-19.

V usage is TRBV4-1 and J usage is TRBJ2-1, with 9 bases aligning to TRBD1. Germline-derived CDR1 and CDR2 are MGHRA and YSYEKL. Losses at the gene ends were 3 bases for V and 5 bases for J; bases not matched to a gene: 8. The CDR3 loop spans 16 amino acids. CDR3 sequence: CASSHQGTGYNNEQFF. CDR3 nucleotides: TGCGCCAGCAGCCACCAAGGGACAGGGTACAACAATGAGCAGTTCTTC.

V usage is TRBV11-2 and J usage is TRBJ2-5; maybe TRBD2 (6 bases). The germline V and J ends were trimmed by 0 bases and 6 bases, with 17 bases remaining between them. In germline, CDR1 is SGHAT, CDR2 FQNNGV. The CDR3 runs to 16 residues. The CDR3 is CASSLDQSGGMKTQYF. In DNA form, the CDR3 reads TGTGCCAGCAGCTTAGATCAAAGTGGAGGGATGAAGACCCAGTACTTC. The full variable domain, completed using reference TRBV11-2 and TRBJ2-5, is EAGVAQSPRYKIIEKRQSVAFWCNPISGHATLYWYQQILGQGPKLLIQFQNNGVVDDSQLPKDRFSAERLKGVDSTLKIQPAKLEDSAVYLCASSLDQSGGMKTQYFGPGTRLLVL.

This chain links TRBV4-2 with TRBJ2-5, with 9 positions matching TRBD2. Germline V gives CDR1 LGHNA, CDR2 YNFKEQ. With 4 bases clipped from V and 3 bases from J, the junction kept 12 bases outside the gene matches. This CDR3 has 17 amino acids. The CDR3 DNA is TGTGCCAGCAGCCGACAAGGAGCGGGAGGTCAGGAAGAGACCCAGTACTTC. Amino acids: CASSRQGAGGQEETQYF.

This chain links TRBV7-2 with TRBJ2-7, with 7 bases lining up with TRBD2. V was clipped by 1 base and J by 4 bases; unmatched bases: 7. CDR1 is SGHTA, CDR2 FQGNSA, per germline. There are 15 residues in the CDR3. CDR3 in amino acids: CASSLGRTSAYEQYF. CDR3 DNA: TGTGCCAGCAGCTTAGGCCGGACTAGTGCTTACGAGCAGTACTTC.

This clone was seen only a few times. This chain uses TRBV15 with TRBJ1-1, with 10 bases matching TRBD1. This CDR3 contains 13 residues. The trim removed 7 bases at V and 11 bases at J, leaving 10 bases unmatched. Germline V lookup: CDR1 LNHNV, CDR2 YYDKDF (reference sequence). CDR3 sequence reads: CATTQSTGGWAFF. Here the CDR3 DNA reads TGTGCCACCACCCAGTCGACAGGGGGCTGGGCTTTCTTT.

The J gene is TRBJ1-4, the V gene TRBV7-2, with D perhaps TRBD1 (5 bases). V was cut by 1 base and J by 4 bases, with 16 bases left in between. This CDR3 has 17 residues. The germline V gene has CDR1 SGHTA and CDR2 FQGNSA. The CDR3 coding sequence is TGTGCCAGCAGCTTAGAGGCCCCCCGGGGGGTTAATGAAAAACTGTTTTTT. Translation gives CASSLEAPRGVNEKLFF. Complete variable domain (other parts from reference TRBV7-2 and TRBJ1-4): GAGVSQSPSNKVTEKGKDVELRCDPISGHTALYWYRQSLGQGLEFLIYFQGNSAPDKSGLPSDRFSAERTGGSVSTLTIQRTQQEDSAVYLCASSLEAPRGVNEKLFFGSGTQLSVL.

V and J are TRBV19 and TRBJ2-3; 10 bases map to TRBD2. After removal of 0 bases from V and 5 bases from J, the junction contained 8 bases not matched to a gene. Germline V gene sequence: CDR1 LNHDA, CDR2 SQIVND (reference sequence). CDR3 size: 17 residues. Here the CDR3 DNA reads TGTGCCAGTAGTATAGATTGGACTAGCGGAAAGGAAGATACGCAGTATTTT. It specifies CASSIDWTSGKEDTQYF.

This chain uses TRBV30 with TRBJ1-4; 9 bases are shared with TRBD1. Germline CDR1 reads GTSNPN; CDR2 reads SVGIG (reference sequence). V was clipped by 5 bases and J by 8 bases; unmatched bases: 15. The CDR3 totals 16 residues. CDR3 bases: TGTGCCTGGGAAGCCGGGACAGGGAGAGCAGGAGAAAAACTGTTTTTT. This sequence encodes CAWEAGTGRAGEKLFF. The whole variable domain, filled in from reference TRBV30 and TRBJ1-4, reads SQTIHQWPATLVQPVGSPLSLECTVEGTSNPNLYWYRQAAGRGLQLLFYSVGIGQISSEVPQNLSASRPQDRQFILSSKKLLLSDSGFYLCAWEAGTGRAGEKLFFGSGTQLSVL.

V is TRBV7-6 and J is TRBJ1-2; 7 nucleotides agree with TRBD1. V was clipped by 5 bases and J by 2 bases; unmatched bases: 14. The CDR3 length is 17 residues. Germline loops: CDR1 SGHVS, CDR2 FNYEAQ. The CDR3 DNA follows: TGTGCCAGCAGCCTGAGGACAGGACGGGGCCTAAACTATGGCTACACCTTC. It codes for CASSLRTGRGLNYGYTF.

The rearrangement joins TRBV7-8 to TRBJ1-2, with D perhaps TRBD1 (5 bases). The CDR3 has 15 residues. The germline V gene has CDR1 SGHVS and CDR2 FQNEAQ. V was trimmed by 5 bases and J by 5 bases, leaving 18 bases between them. The CDR3 sequence: CASSLGAGLMYGYTF. CDR3 bases: TGTGCCAGCAGCCTAGGGGCGGGCCTTATGTATGGCTACACCTTC. The variable domain in full, with the rest retrieved from reference TRBV7-8 and TRBJ1-2, is GAGVSQSPRYKVAKRGQDVALRCDPISGHVSLFWYQQALGQGPEFLTYFQNEAQLDKSGLPSDRFFAERPEGSVSTLKIQRTQQEDSAVYLCASSLGAGLMYGYTFGSGTRLTVV.

The chain joins TRBV3-1 (or the pseudogene TRBV3-2) to TRBJ1-2; D is unclear. V shed 0 bases and J shed 6 bases, with 11 bases lying between them. Germline V CDR1 and CDR2: LGHDT, YNNKEL (reference sequence). This CDR3 is 14 amino acids long. CDR3 residues: CASSQEGGKDGYTF. The CDR3 region has the DNA TGTGCCAGCAGCCAAGAGGGAGGGAAGGATGGCTACACCTTC.

The chain uses TRBV5-5 and TRBJ1-1; tentatively, D is TRBD1 (5 bases). The V gene's germline CDR1 is SGHKS and CDR2 YYEKEE (reference sequence). Trimming left V 4 bases short and J 5 bases short, with 12 bases between. This CDR3 spans 13 amino acids. The CDR3 loop reads CASSPSGGTEAFF. CDR3 bases: TGTGCCAGCAGCCCTTCCGGGGGGACTGAAGCTTTCTTT.

The table lists this clone with a count of one. V usage is TRBV5-4 and J usage is TRBJ1-2; D is unresolved. The CDR3 loop spans 15 amino acids. Between the trimmed V and J ends, which lost 6 bases and 1 base, there was a span of 16 bases. Germline V gene data show CDR1 as SGHNT and CDR2 as YYREEE (reference sequence). Written as DNA, the CDR3 is TGTGCCAGCACCTCTGATAGACTTCGTAACTATGGCTACACCTTC. It specifies CASTSDRLRNYGYTF.

The chain carries TRBV27 and TRBJ1-2; 8 nucleotides agree with TRBD1. CDR3 size: 13 residues. J gave up 7 bases and V 6 bases, and 7 bases lay outside the gene matches. The germline CDR1 and CDR2 sequences are MNHEY and SMNVEV (reference sequence). For the CDR3, the DNA is TGTGCCAGCAGACCGACAGGGGAGGCTGGCTACACCTTC. Protein product: CASRPTGEAGYTF.

This clone came up a few times. The V gene is TRBV19, the J gene TRBJ1-2, with TRBD1 matching 8 bases. V lost 5 bases to trimming and J lost 7 bases; unmatched junction nucleotides: 3. The CDR3 has 12 amino acids. CDR1 is LNHDA and CDR2 is SQIVND in the germline V gene (reference sequence). The CDR3 spells CASSGQGFGYTF. CDR3 coding DNA: TGTGCCAGTAGTGGACAGGGTTTTGGCTACACCTTC.

The table lists this clone with a count of one. The V and J genes are TRBV14 and TRBJ2-6, with TRBD1 matching over 9 bases. Trimming removed 4 bases from V and 1 base from J; junction bases left unmatched: 5. CDR1 SGHDN and CDR2 FVKESK come from the germline V gene. The CDR3 has 17 residues. The CDR3 here is CASSLDRGGSGANVLTF. Written as DNA, the CDR3 is TGTGCCAGCAGCCTGGACAGGGGCGGATCTGGGGCCAACGTCCTGACTTTC.

The CDR3 region is CASSLAGATDTQYF. The CDR3 DNA is TGCGCCAGCAGTTTAGCGGGAGCAACAGATACGCAGTATTTT. The chain joins TRBV10-2 to TRBJ2-3; 9 positions agree with TRBD2. The CDR3 contains 14 residues. After removal of 5 bases from V and 3 bases from J, the junction contained 3 bases not matched to a gene. In germline, CDR1 is WSHSY, CDR2 SAAADI.

The chain has TRBV7-9 and TRBJ1-5, with D perhaps TRBD1 (5 bases). CDR3 size: 17 residues. CDR1 and CDR2 (germline): SEHNR, FQNEAQ (reference sequence). Trimming shortened V by 5 bases and J by 4 bases, and 21 bases separated the two germline ends. CDR3 sequence: CASSLHPVTGSNQPQHF. CDR3 DNA sequence: TGTGCCAGCAGCCTCCACCCGGTTACAGGATCAAATCAGCCCCAGCATTTT.